The 11 T cell receptor beta chains below were found in one sample sequenced in a study of OX40 agonist ivuxolimab in advanced cancers. Libraries were prepared by immunoSEQ multiplex PCR; TCRdb keeps only in-frame clonotypes and omits some of them. Of tens of thousands of clones in the sample, around nine tenths are singletons; the top ten hold around 0.29%. The input for sequencing was CD4+ or CD8+ T cells sorted from blood, taken in a trial of the OX40 agonist ivuxolimab. These receptors all stem from an adult with an advanced solid tumor such as melanoma, head and neck, liver or kidney cancer.

This rearrangement joins TRBV7-8 to TRBJ2-3, with D possibly being TRBD1 (5 bases). Per the germline V gene, CDR1 is SGHVS and CDR2 is FQNEAQ. The CDR3 consists of 13 residues. Trimming stripped 0 bases from V and 7 bases from J, with 8 bases between. In DNA, the CDR3 is TGTGCCAGCAGCTTAGCTACAGGAAATACGCAGTATTTT. As protein: CASSLATGNTQYF.

The chain joins TRBV6-5 to TRBJ2-7; 8 bases agree with TRBD1. V trimming: 6 bases; J trimming: 0 bases; junction bases outside the gene matches: 7. The CDR3 consists of 15 residues. Germline CDR1 MNHEY, CDR2 SVGAGI. The CDR3 DNA reads TGTGCCAGCAGCTTGACAGGGGCATTCTCCTACGAGCAGTACTTC. Residues: CASSLTGAFSYEQYF.

The V gene is TRBV6-6, the J gene TRBJ1-5; D is ambiguous. This CDR3 has 16 amino acids. Between the trimmed V and J ends, which lost 0 bases and 1 base, there was a span of 10 bases. Germline assignment: CDR1 MNHNY and CDR2 SVGAGI (reference sequence). CDR3 sequence (DNA): TGTGCCAGCAGTTACTCTACATTTGCGAGCAATCAGCCCCAGCATTTT. This sequence encodes CASSYSTFASNQPQHF.

The gene calls are TRBV6-6 and TRBJ2-7; D is ambiguous. V was clipped by 2 bases and J by 2 bases, with 13 bases between them. The CDR3 has 15 amino acids. In germline, CDR1 is MNHNY, CDR2 SVGAGI (reference sequence). DNA for the CDR3: TGTGCCAGCAGTTACAGTCCGAATGGGCCCTACGAGCAGTACTTC. Its translation is CASSYSPNGPYEQYF.

The rearrangement joins TRBV19 to TRBJ1-5; D uncertain. The CDR3 loop spans 14 amino acids. Trimming cost V 4 bases and J 4 bases, with 11 bases left between them. Germline V gene data show CDR1 as LNHDA and CDR2 as SQIVND (reference sequence). CDR3 amino acids: CASSTNSGNQPQHF. The CDR3 DNA reads as TGTGCCAGTAGTACAAACAGTGGAAATCAGCCCCAGCATTTT.

This clone was counted once. This chain uses TRBV6-1 with TRBJ2-3, with 10 bases identical to TRBD1. This CDR3 has 15 residues. V gave up 4 bases and J gave up 4 bases; unmatched junction bases: 5. The germline gives CDR1 MNHNS, CDR2 SASEGT. CDR3 DNA sequence: TGTGCCAGCAGTGCCTCCGGGACAGGGGCAGATACGCAGTATTTT. It is translated as CASSASGTGADTQYF.

The chain employs TRBV7-2 and TRBJ2-4; D is ambiguous. The CDR3 consists of 11 residues. The germline V gene encodes CDR1 SGHTA and CDR2 FQGNSA. V was shortened by 5 bases and J by 8 bases, with 7 bases between the two germline ends. CDR3: CASSGEDIQYF. In DNA, the CDR3 is TGTGCCAGCAGCGGAGAGGACATTCAGTACTTC.

The chain couples TRBV7-2 to TRBJ2-5, with 8 bases identical to TRBD2. The CDR3 runs 17 residues. CDR1 is SGHTA and CDR2 is FQGNSA in the germline V gene. J was trimmed by 1 base and V by 0 bases; bases with no gene match: 7. The CDR3 nucleotides are TGTGCCAGCAGCTTAGCTGGGCTAGCGGGTTTCCAAGAGACCCAGTACTTC. Translated: CASSLAGLAGFQETQYF.

This clone was seen once. V and J are TRBV6-5 and TRBJ1-1; D uncertain. Between the trimmed V and J ends, which lost 5 bases and 1 base, there was a span of 8 bases. Germline V lookup: CDR1 MNHEY, CDR2 SVGAGI. The CDR3 contains 13 residues. The CDR3: CASSNKANTEAFF. CDR3 sequence (DNA): TGTGCCAGCAGTAACAAGGCGAACACTGAAGCTTTCTTT.

This chain uses TRBV13 with TRBJ1-5; D is unresolved. Deletions cut 0 bases from V and 6 bases from J, with 9 bases between. The CDR3 is 14 residues long. Germline V gives CDR1 PRHDT, CDR2 FYEKMQ (reference sequence). This CDR3 reads CASSLGLVGQPQHF. CDR3 in DNA: TGTGCCAGCAGCTTAGGCCTCGTGGGTCAGCCCCAGCATTTT. The full variable domain, with the rest looked up from reference TRBV13 and TRBJ1-5, is AAGVIQSPRHLIKEKRETATLKCYPIPRHDTVYWYQQGPGQDPQFLISFYEKMQSDKGSIPDRFSAQQFSDYHSELNMSSLELGDSALYFCASSLGLVGQPQHFGDGTRLSIL.

The chain uses TRBV18 and TRBJ2-7; TRBD2 matches 8 bases. CDR1 and CDR2 from the germline V gene are KGHSH and LQKENI. Trimming at V came to 2 bases and at J to 0 bases, leaving 3 bases not matched to a gene. The CDR3 covers 15 residues. CDR3: CASSPNRGGSYEQYF. The CDR3 DNA is TGTGCCAGCTCACCAAATCGGGGGGGCTCCTACGAGCAGTACTTC. Complete variable domain (other parts from reference TRBV18 and TRBJ2-7): NAGVMQNPRHLVRRRGQEARLRCSPMKGHSHVYWYRQLPEEGLKFMVYLQKENIIDESGMPKERFSAEFPKEGPSILRIQQVVRGDSAAYFCASSPNRGGSYEQYFGPGTRLTVT.